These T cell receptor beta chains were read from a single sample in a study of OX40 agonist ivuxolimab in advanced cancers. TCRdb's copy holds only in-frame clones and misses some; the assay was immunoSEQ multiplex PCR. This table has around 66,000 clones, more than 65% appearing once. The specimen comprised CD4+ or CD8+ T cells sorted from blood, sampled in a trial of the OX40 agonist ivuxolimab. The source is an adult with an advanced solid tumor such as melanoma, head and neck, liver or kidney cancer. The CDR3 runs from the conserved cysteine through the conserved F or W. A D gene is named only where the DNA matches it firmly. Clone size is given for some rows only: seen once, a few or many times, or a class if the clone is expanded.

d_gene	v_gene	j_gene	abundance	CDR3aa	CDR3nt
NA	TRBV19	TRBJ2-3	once	CASSIRGGGSSTDTQYF	TGTGCCAGTAGTATAAGGGGAGGCGGTTCTAGCACAGATACGCAGTATTTT
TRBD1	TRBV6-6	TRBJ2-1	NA	CASSYGQGSYNEQFF	TGTGCCAGCAGTTACGGACAGGGCTCCTACAATGAGCAGTTCTTC
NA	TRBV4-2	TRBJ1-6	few	CATGDTDNSPLHF	TGTGCCACCGGGGACACGGATAATTCACCCCTCCACTTT
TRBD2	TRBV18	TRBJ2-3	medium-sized	CASSQLAGDTQYF	TGTGCCAGCTCACAACTAGCGGGGGATACGCAGTATTTT
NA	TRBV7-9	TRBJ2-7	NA	CASSPQGTSYEQYF	TGTGCCAGCAGCCCACAGGGTACCTCCTACGAGCAGTACTTC
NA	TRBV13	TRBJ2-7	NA	CASSSMTGNPRVQYF	TGTGCCAGCAGCTCTATGACTGGGAACCCCAGGGTGCAGTACTTC
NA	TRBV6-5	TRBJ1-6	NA	CASSYGQSYNSPLHF	TGTGCCAGCAGTTACGGGCAGAGTTATAATTCACCCCTCCACTTT
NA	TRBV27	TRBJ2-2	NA	CASTRQGGTGELFF	TGTGCCAGTACGCGGCAGGGGGGCACCGGGGAGCTGTTTTTT
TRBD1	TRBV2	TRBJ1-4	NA	CASSSTTGLGEKLFF	TGTGCCAGCAGTTCCACGACAGGGTTGGGAGAAAAACTGTTTTTT
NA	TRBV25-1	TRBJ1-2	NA	CASSFPNYGYTF	TGTGCCAGCAGTTTCCCGAACTATGGCTACACCTTC
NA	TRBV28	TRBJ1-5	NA	CASSFNQPQHF	TGTGCCAGCAGTTTCAATCAGCCCCAGCATTTT
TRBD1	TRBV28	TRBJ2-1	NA	CASSSNPGTADEQFF	TGTGCCAGCAGTTCCAACCCTGGGACAGCGGATGAGCAGTTCTTC
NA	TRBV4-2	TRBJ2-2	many	CASSQVSGELFF	TGTGCCAGCAGCCAAGTGTCCGGGGAGCTGTTTTTT
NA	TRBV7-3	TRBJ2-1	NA	CASSLDRLPLSHNYNEQFF	TGTGCCAGCAGCTTAGATAGACTGCCGCTATCACACAACTACAATGAGCAGTTCTTC
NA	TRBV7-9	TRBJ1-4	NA	CASSHRATNEKLFF	TGTGCCAGCAGCCACAGGGCAACTAATGAAAAACTGTTTTTT
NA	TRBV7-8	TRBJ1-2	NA	CASSPYGLSNYGYTF	TGTGCCAGCAGCCCGTACGGCCTATCTAACTATGGCTACACCTTC
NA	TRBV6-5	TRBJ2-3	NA	CASSPSWGATDTQYF	TGTGCCAGCTCTCCCTCGTGGGGGGCCACAGATACGCAGTATTTT
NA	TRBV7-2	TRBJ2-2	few	CASSDRLPGELFF	TGTGCCAGCAGCGACAGGTTACCCGGGGAGCTGTTTTTT
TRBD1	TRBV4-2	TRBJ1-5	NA	CASSQVTGAGQPQHF	TGTGCCAGCAGCCAAGTAACAGGGGCAGGACAGCCCCAGCATTTT
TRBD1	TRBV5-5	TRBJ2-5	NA	CASSLAGQGGETQYF	TGTGCCAGCAGCTTGGCGGGACAGGGAGGGGAGACCCAGTACTTC
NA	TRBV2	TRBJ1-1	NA	CASLTGMNTEAFF	TGTGCCAGCTTAACAGGGATGAACACTGAAGCTTTCTTT
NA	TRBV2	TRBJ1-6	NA	CASSESRPLHF	TGTGCCAGCAGTGAATCCAGGCCTCTCCACTTT
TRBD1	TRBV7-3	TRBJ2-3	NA	CASSFNRGLHTQYF	TGTGCCAGCAGCTTCAACAGGGGGCTGCATACGCAGTATTTT
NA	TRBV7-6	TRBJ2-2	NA	CASSLDLNTGELFF	TGTGCCAGCAGCTTAGACTTAAACACCGGGGAGCTGTTTTTT
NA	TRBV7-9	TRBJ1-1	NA	CASSLARANTEAFF	TGTGCCAGCAGCCTCGCTCGGGCGAACACTGAAGCTTTCTTT
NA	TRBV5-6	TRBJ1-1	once	CASSLVGRSPAEAFF	TGTGCCAGCAGCTTGGTAGGACGCTCCCCTGCTGAAGCTTTCTTT
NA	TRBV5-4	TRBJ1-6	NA	CASSLASGAATNSPLHF	TGTGCCAGCAGCTTGGCCTCTGGCGCGGCCACCAATTCACCCCTCCACTTT
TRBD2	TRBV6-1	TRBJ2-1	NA	CASRTSGGQGEQFF	TGTGCCAGCAGGACTAGCGGGGGACAGGGAGAGCAGTTCTTC
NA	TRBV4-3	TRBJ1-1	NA	CASRLQRGANTEAFF	TGCGCCAGCAGACTTCAGCGGGGCGCGAACACTGAAGCTTTCTTT
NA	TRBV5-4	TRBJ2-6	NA	CASSPARGGFSGANVLTF	TGTGCCAGCAGCCCCGCCCGCGGAGGATTCTCTGGGGCCAACGTCCTGACTTTC
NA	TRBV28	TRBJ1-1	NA	CASSLSRREAFF	TGTGCCAGCAGTTTATCTCGAAGGGAAGCTTTCTTT
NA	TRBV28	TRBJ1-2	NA	CASSFTRADYGYTF	TGTGCCAGCAGTTTTACCAGGGCCGACTATGGCTACACCTTC
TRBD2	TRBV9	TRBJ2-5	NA	CASSFSGGGETQYF	TGTGCCAGCAGCTTCAGCGGGGGGGGTGAGACCCAGTACTTC
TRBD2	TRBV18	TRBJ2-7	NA	CASSQTSGGYEQYF	TGTGCCAGCTCACAGACTAGCGGGGGCTACGAGCAGTACTTC
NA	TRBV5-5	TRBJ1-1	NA	CASSFFDELNTEAFF	TGTGCCAGCAGCTTCTTTGACGAACTGAACACTGAAGCTTTCTTT
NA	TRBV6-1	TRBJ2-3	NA	CASSEGAGAFTDTQYF	TGTGCCAGCAGTGAAGGGGCGGGGGCTTTCACAGATACGCAGTATTTT
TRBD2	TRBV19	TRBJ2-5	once	CASSIGRLADRETQYF	TGTGCCAGTAGTATAGGTCGACTAGCGGATCGGGAGACCCAGTACTTC
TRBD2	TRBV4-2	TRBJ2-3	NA	CASSVTSGASTDTQYF	TGTGCCAGCAGCGTTACTAGCGGGGCTAGCACAGATACGCAGTATTTT
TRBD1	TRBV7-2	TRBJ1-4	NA	CASSSQGGVTNEKLFF	TGTGCCAGCAGCTCCCAGGGGGGGGTAACTAATGAAAAACTGTTTTTT
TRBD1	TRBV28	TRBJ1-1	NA	CASSPNTGASTEAFF	TGTGCCAGCAGTCCAAATACAGGGGCGTCCACTGAAGCTTTCTTT
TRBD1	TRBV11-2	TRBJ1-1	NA	CASSSYRGRTEAFF	TGTGCCAGCAGTTCCTACAGGGGGCGGACTGAAGCTTTCTTT
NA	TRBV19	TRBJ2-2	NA	CASSPPGRRTGELFF	TGTGCCAGTAGTCCGCCCGGGCGACGGACCGGGGAGCTGTTTTTT
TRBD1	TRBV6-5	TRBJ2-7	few	CASRKTGTGAYEQYF	TGTGCCAGCAGGAAGACCGGGACAGGGGCTTACGAGCAGTACTTC
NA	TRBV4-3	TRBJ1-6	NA	CASSQDAGFGRSPLHF	TGCGCCAGCAGCCAAGATGCCGGTTTTGGGCGTTCACCCCTCCACTTT
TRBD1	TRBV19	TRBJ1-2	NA	CASSGSDRGRRGYTF	TGTGCCAGTAGTGGCTCCGACAGGGGTAGACGCGGCTACACCTTC
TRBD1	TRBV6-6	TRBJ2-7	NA	CASTGTGASYEQYF	TGTGCCAGCACCGGGACAGGAGCGTCCTACGAGCAGTACTTC
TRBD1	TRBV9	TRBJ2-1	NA	CASSVRGWENEQFF	TGTGCCAGCAGCGTCAGGGGGTGGGAGAATGAGCAGTTCTTC
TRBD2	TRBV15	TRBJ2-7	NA	CATGEGPYSYEQYF	TGTGCCACTGGGGAGGGCCCTTACTCCTACGAGCAGTACTTC
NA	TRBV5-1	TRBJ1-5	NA	CASSLLLDSNQPQHF	TGCGCCAGCAGCTTGTTGCTGGATAGCAATCAGCCCCAGCATTTT
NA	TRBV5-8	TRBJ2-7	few	CASSFLYEQYF	TGTGCCAGCAGCTTCCTATACGAGCAGTACTTC
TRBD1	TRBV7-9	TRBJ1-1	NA	CASSSDLRGWDTEAFF	TGTGCCAGCAGCTCGGACCTCAGGGGGTGGGACACTGAAGCTTTCTTT
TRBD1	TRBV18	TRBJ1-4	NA	CASYRDSNEKLFF	TGTGCCAGCTACCGGGACAGCAATGAAAAACTGTTTTTT
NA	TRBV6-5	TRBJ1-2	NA	CASSYTRPGGNYGYTF	TGTGCCAGCAGTTACACGCGGCCGGGGGGAAACTATGGCTACACCTTC
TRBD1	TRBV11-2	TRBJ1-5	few	CASSSGTGGQPQHF	TGTGCCAGCAGCTCCGGGACAGGGGGCCAGCCCCAGCATTTT
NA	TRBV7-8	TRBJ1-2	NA	CASSLGGTGGYTF	TGTGCCAGCAGCTTAGGGGGGACTGGTGGCTACACCTTC